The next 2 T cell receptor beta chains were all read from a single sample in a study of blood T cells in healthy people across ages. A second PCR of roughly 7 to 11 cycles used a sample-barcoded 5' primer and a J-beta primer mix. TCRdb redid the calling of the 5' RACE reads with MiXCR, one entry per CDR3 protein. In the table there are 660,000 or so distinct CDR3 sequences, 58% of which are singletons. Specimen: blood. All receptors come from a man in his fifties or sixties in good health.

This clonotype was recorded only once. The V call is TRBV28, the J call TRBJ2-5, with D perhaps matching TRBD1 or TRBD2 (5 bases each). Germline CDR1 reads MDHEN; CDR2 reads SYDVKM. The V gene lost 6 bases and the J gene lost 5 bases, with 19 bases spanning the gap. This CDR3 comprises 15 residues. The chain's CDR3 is CASSPYLVWGETQYF. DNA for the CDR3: TGTGCCAGCAGCCCGTACCTGGTCTGGGGGGAGACCCAGTACTTC.

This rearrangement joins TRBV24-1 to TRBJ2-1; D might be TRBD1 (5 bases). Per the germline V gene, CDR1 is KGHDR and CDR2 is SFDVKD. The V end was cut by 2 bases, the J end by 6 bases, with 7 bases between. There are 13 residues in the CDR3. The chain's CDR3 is CATSDSRVNEQFF. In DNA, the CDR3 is TGTGCCACCAGTGATTCCAGGGTCAATGAGCAGTTCTTC.